This entry concerns a single TCR beta chain. This clone was detected a few times. Its recognized antigen is unknown. There are no base qualities to consult, and no much larger clone falls within one base. TCRbeta CDR3 regions were amplified from genomic DNA by means of the immunoSEQ Assay, a bias-controlled multiplex PCR. Regarding the original processing steps: The number of nucleated cells in each sample was estimated from the amplification of reference gene primers within the assay. To quantify the absolute abundance of each unique TCRbeta CDR3 rearrangement, sequence reads were collapsed and filtered. For each sample, productive Simpson clonality was calculated as the square root of Simpson's diversity index across productive rearrangements. TCRdb's version of the immuneACCESS table is confined to in-frame rearrangements and falls short of the full clone set. An unresolved V gene accounts for under half of the shortfall where checked; the remainder is of unknown origin. The V and J calls and clone size were taken over from that table, and D and trimming were inferred from the DNA. This sample holds nearly 200,000 clones; approximately 82% were observed only once. 6% to 8% of the sample is taken by the ten largest.

Each collaborating institution followed its own protocols to collect whole blood in K2EDTA tubes. For TCRbeta analysis, collaborator samples were shipped as frozen whole blood, as isolated PBMCs, or as DNA extracted from either sample type. The germline V gene (reference sequence) specifies MNHEY as CDR1 and SMNVEV as CDR2. The CDR3 has 15 amino acids, counting the end cysteine and phenylalanine. The sequence is cut down to CDR3 DNA, 45 bases in frame from base 1. V gives up 2 bases and J gives up 2 bases, and the segment between their germline ends measures 13 bases. This entry is derived from a study of blood T cell repertoires in COVID-19 (dated by TCRdb to the early 2020s). Regarding the study in general: Samples from collaborators originated in the United States, Italy and Spain and spanned both the acute and convalescent phases of COVID-19. The material from the prospective study consisted of cDNA or gDNA derived from T cells, B-cell-depleted T cells, or PBMCs. Subjects who had been exposed to COVID-19, were actively infected with it, or had recovered from it provided the deeply sampled blood TCRbeta repertoires that made up the dataset. The repertoires were made available in a free public database intended to serve as a resource for research on the immune response to SARS-CoV-2. The samples were drawn from two sources: the first 160 participants of the ongoing ImmuneRACE study, and 1,200 or so subjects contributed by 6 global collaborators. The sample metadata nearly always contained a de-identified subject ID, COVID-19 status, age in years and sex. Where available, HLA class I and class II types were taken from metadata supplied by the sample provider and were not determined by assay-based typing.

Study-wide findings and limitations: How much clinical and demographic metadata was included differed by source and by participant, and the metadata was provided uncurated.

Input material: peripheral blood. This TCR derives from a human donor with acute or convalescent COVID-19. The donor label of this sample is uncertain. The chain couples TRBV27 to TRBJ2-7; 5 matching bases give a weak D call of TRBD1. The DNA sequence is as follows: TGTGCCAGCAGTTTAGGGCAGGGCCGGACCTACGAGCAGTACTTC. Translated, it reads CASSLGQGRTYEQYF.